A selection of T cell receptor beta chains follows, all from one sample in a study of T cells in Graves' hyperthyroidism and ophthalmopathy. From the multiplex PCR reads, TCRdb called clonotypes with MiXCR, one entry per CDR3 protein. The repertoire has some 500,000 distinct CDR3 sequences, 13% to 15% of them found once; the top ten carry about 17%. Material: blood. All receptors derive from a young woman with Graves' hyperthyroidism. Each CDR3 is given with its conserved first and last residue. Fields, in order: J gene, V gene, D gene, clone size, CDR3 DNA, CDR3 protein. A D gene is named only where the DNA matches it firmly. Size tells how often a clone was seen (once, few, many) or the class of an expanded clone, and some rows leave it out.

TRBJ2-1,TRBV7-9,TRBD2,many,TGTGCCAGCAGCTTAGCGGGAGGGCGGAATGAGCAGTTCTTC,CASSLAGGRNEQFF
TRBJ1-5,TRBV7-2,-,many,TGTGCCAGCAGCTTAGACCGGCCAGGTAGGGGTCAGCCCCAGCATTTT,CASSLDRPGRGQPQHF
TRBJ2-5,TRBV13,-,many,TGTGCCAGCAGCTTAGGGGAGCCCCCAGAGACCCAGTACTTC,CASSLGEPPETQYF
TRBJ1-4,TRBV29-1,TRBD1,many,TGCAGCGTTGCCCCCCGGGACAGAGTTAATGAAAAACTGTTTTTT,CSVAPRDRVNEKLFF
TRBJ2-1,TRBV6-6,TRBD1,few,TGTGCCAGCAGTTTGTATGGGACAGGGGTTAACAATGAGCAGTTCTTC,CASSLYGTGVNNEQFF
TRBJ1-5,TRBV9,-,few,TGTGCCAGCAGCTCCCGACCGGGCCCCAATCAGCCCCAGCATTTT,CASSSRPGPNQPQHF
TRBJ2-5,TRBV12-3/TRBV12-4,TRBD1,many,TGTGCCAGCAGTTTAGTGGGGACAGGGGTTGAGACCCAGTACTTC,CASSLVGTGVETQYF
TRBJ1-1,TRBV3-1,-,many,TGTGCCAGCAGCCAAGTGCGGAACACTGAAGCTTTCTTT,CASSQVRNTEAFF
TRBJ1-4,TRBV6-1,TRBD1,many,TGTGCCAGCCCGGGACAGGGTAATGAAAAACTGTTTTTT,CASPGQGNEKLFF
TRBJ1-3,TRBV12-3/TRBV12-4,-,-,TGTGCCAGCAGCTATGACCGGGGTAGAAACACCATATATTTT,CASSYDRGRNTIYF
TRBJ1-1,TRBV6-1,TRBD1,-,TGTGCCAGCAGCTTCGACAGGGACTCTGAAGCTTTCTTT,CASSFDRDSEAFF
TRBJ2-2,TRBV3-1,TRBD2,many,TGTGCCAGCAGCCAACTACCGGGACTAGCGGGAGTGAACACCGGGGAGCTGTTTTTT,CASSQLPGLAGVNTGELFF
TRBJ1-2,TRBV12-5,-,-,TGTGCTAGTGGTTTGGGCGGAACAGAGACCTATGGCTACATCTTC,CASGLGGTETYGYIF
TRBJ2-2,TRBV7-9,TRBD2,few,TGTGCCAGCAGCTTATTGGCGGGAGTCTTCACCGGGGAGCTGTTTTTT,CASSLLAGVFTGELFF
TRBJ2-1,TRBV12-3/TRBV12-4,TRBD2,-,TGTGCCAGCAGTTTAGAGGGACCGACTAGCGTCTACAATGAGCAGTTCTTC,CASSLEGPTSVYNEQFF
TRBJ1-2,TRBV24-1,-,-,TGTGCCACCAGGATGTTATCTTACTATGGCTACACCTTC,CATRMLSYYGYTF
TRBJ1-1,TRBV30,-,many,TGTGCCTGGAGTGCTTTCCGGGACACTGAAGCTTTCTTT,CAWSAFRDTEAFF
TRBJ1-1,TRBV7-3,-,many,TGTGCCAGCAGCTTATCTCCCCAGGTCACTGAAGCTTTCTTT,CASSLSPQVTEAFF
TRBJ1-2,TRBV9,-,many,TGTGCCAGCAGCGTAGTAGGGGGACTGAACTATGGCTACACCTTC,CASSVVGGLNYGYTF
TRBJ1-6,TRBV10-3,-,many,TGTGCCATCAGTCGGGGGGATAATTCACCCCTCCACTTT,CAISRGDNSPLHF
TRBJ2-1,TRBV11-2,TRBD2,many,TGTGCCAGCAGTAGGCCGAGGACTAGCGGGAACCACAATGAGCAGTTCTTC,CASSRPRTSGNHNEQFF
TRBJ2-1,TRBV12-3/TRBV12-4,-,few,TGTGCCGGCAGTACCAAGAGCTCCTACAATGAGCAGTTCTTC,CAGSTKSSYNEQFF
TRBJ2-1,TRBV14,-,-,TGTGCCAGCAGCCAAGTTACGGGAATTACTAATGAGCAGTTCTTC,CASSQVTGITNEQFF
TRBJ2-3,TRBV4-1,-,-,TGCGCCAGCAGCCAAGGGTCTGTTAGCACAGATACGCAGTATTTT,CASSQGSVSTDTQYF
TRBJ2-7,TRBV11-1,-,many,TGTGCCAGCAGCGATAACCCAATCTCCTACGAGCAGTACTTC,CASSDNPISYEQYF
TRBJ1-1,TRBV11-2,TRBD1,many,TGTGCCAGCAGCGGAGAAAGCCCTCGGACAGGTCCGCCTGCCACTGAAGCTTTCTTT,CASSGESPRTGPPATEAFF
TRBJ2-5,TRBV7-3,TRBD1,few,TGTGCCAGCAGCTTATTGGGACAGGGGGGCGGAGAGACCCAGTACTTC,CASSLLGQGGGETQYF
TRBJ2-3,TRBV2,-,many,TGTGCCAGCAGCGAGGACAGTCCTAGCACAGATACGCAGTATTTT,CASSEDSPSTDTQYF
TRBJ2-2,TRBV7-6,TRBD1,many,TGTGCCAGCAGCCGACAGGGCCCGAACACCGGGGAGCTGTTTTTT,CASSRQGPNTGELFF
TRBJ1-5,TRBV6-1,-,many,TGTGCCACTCGGAAGAATAGCAATCAGCCCCAGCATTTT,CATRKNSNQPQHF
TRBJ2-1,TRBV30,TRBD2,-,TGTGCCTGGAGTGGCCCGACTAGCGGGAGTCAGACTGAGCAGTTCTTC,CAWSGPTSGSQTEQFF
TRBJ2-5,TRBV19,TRBD2,-,TGTGCCAGTAGTATATGGGGGAGGGGCCCGCAGGAGACCCAGTACTTC,CASSIWGRGPQETQYF
TRBJ1-3,TRBV5-6,-,-,TGTGCCAGCACCAGGCTAACCTCCGGGGGCCACTCTGGAAACACCATATATTTT,CASTRLTSGGHSGNTIYF
TRBJ2-4,TRBV9,-,few,TGTGCCAGCAGCGCGGGACTGCAAAGCATTCAGTACTTC,CASSAGLQSIQYF
TRBJ1-1,TRBV19,-,-,TGTGCCAGTAGTTTCAGACAGGTGAACACTGAAGCTTTCTTT,CASSFRQVNTEAFF
TRBJ2-1,TRBV7-3,TRBD2,many,TGTGCCAGCAGCGAAGCGGGAGGGGTGAGCAATGAGCAGTTCTTC,CASSEAGGVSNEQFF
TRBJ2-5,TRBV29-1,TRBD1,many,TGCAGCGTTGCCAGGGCAGGGGGTCAGGAGACCCAGTACTTC,CSVARAGGQETQYF
TRBJ2-3,TRBV6-1,TRBD2,many,TGTGCCAGCAGTGAACGGGGGGTCACAGATACGCAGTATTTT,CASSERGVTDTQYF
TRBJ2-7,TRBV7-9,-,many,TGTGCCAGCACCCGTGAGGGAGGTATCTCCTACGAGCAGTACTTC,CASTREGGISYEQYF
TRBJ2-2,TRBV6-1,TRBD2,many,TGTGCCAGCACCAATGGACTAGCGGGAGTTAGCACCGGGGAGCTGTTTTTT,CASTNGLAGVSTGELFF
TRBJ2-2,TRBV30,TRBD2,many,TGTGCCTGGTTCCTAGCGGGAGGGCCCGCCGGGGAGCTGTTTTTT,CAWFLAGGPAGELFF
TRBJ1-4,TRBV7-8,TRBD1,many,TGTGCCAGCAGCTCCATACAGGGGGTAAATGAAAAACTGTTTTTT,CASSSIQGVNEKLFF
TRBJ2-3,TRBV12-3/TRBV12-4,-,many,TGTGCCACCTTGGGAGGCGGCACAGATACGCAGTATTTT,CATLGGGTDTQYF
TRBJ2-4,TRBV5-1,TRBD1,-,TGCGCCAGCAGCTTTAGGCAGGGGGACATTCAGTACTTC,CASSFRQGDIQYF
TRBJ2-7,TRBV13,-,-,TGTGCCAGCAGCCCTTCGACCGTTTCCTTCTACGAGCAGTACTTC,CASSPSTVSFYEQYF
TRBJ2-3,TRBV27,-,many,TGTGCCAGCAGTTCTTGGCAGGTTGAAGATACGCAGTATTTT,CASSSWQVEDTQYF
TRBJ1-6,TRBV6-1,TRBD1,many,TGTGCCAGCAGTACAGGGGGCTCCTATAATTCACCCCTCCACTTT,CASSTGGSYNSPLHF
TRBJ1-2,TRBV6-5,-,-,TGTGTCAGCAGTTCGGACAGCGCTAACTATGGCTACACCTTC,CVSSSDSANYGYTF
TRBJ2-2,TRBV24-1,TRBD2,many,TGTGCCACCATGGGACTAGTCAACACCGGGGAGCTGTTTTTT,CATMGLVNTGELFF
TRBJ2-7,TRBV4-1,-,-,TGCGCCAGCAGCCAACTTGACATCCTCAGCAACTACGAGCAGTACTTC,CASSQLDILSNYEQYF
TRBJ1-1,TRBV12-3/TRBV12-4,-,once,TGTGCCAGCTCACCAATCAACAGGGAGGTTGAAGCTTTCTTT,CASSPINREVEAFF
TRBJ2-5,TRBV7-2,TRBD2,many,TGTGCCAGCAGCTGGGGACTAGCGGGAGGGCCGGTAAGAGAGACCCAGTACTTC,CASSWGLAGGPVRETQYF
TRBJ1-2,TRBV20-1,TRBD1,many,TGCAGTGCTAGGGACAGGGGCGCTAACTATGGCTACACCTTC,CSARDRGANYGYTF
TRBJ2-7,TRBV18,TRBD1,-,TGTGCCAGCTCACTCGGGGACAGAGACTACGAGCAGTACTTC,CASSLGDRDYEQYF
TRBJ2-7,TRBV25-1,-,-,TGTGCCAGCAGGGAGGACAGCCGGCGGCAGTACTTC,CASREDSRRQYF
TRBJ1-1,TRBV11-2,-,many,TGTGCCAGCAGCTTATACGGACAGACCAACACTGAAGCTTTCTTT,CASSLYGQTNTEAFF
TRBJ2-7,TRBV12-3/TRBV12-4,TRBD2,-,TGTGCCAGTGGGACTAGCGGGAGCGCTACCTACGAGCAGTACTTC,CASGTSGSATYEQYF
TRBJ2-3,TRBV11-3,TRBD2,-,TGTGCCAGCAGCTCGAGGGGGACTAGCGGGCAAAGCACAGATACGCAGTATTTT,CASSSRGTSGQSTDTQYF